This T cell receptor beta chain was found in a study of identical twins. Per germline, CDR1 ENHRY and CDR2 SYGVKD. The CDR3 covers 15 residues. Trimming removed 3 bases at V and 2 bases at J, with 11 bases between. In its sample, this clonotype was seen many times. MiXCR, applied by TCRdb to the 5' RACE reads, yields one record per CDR3 protein. The repertoire holds roughly 220,000 distinct CDR3 sequences, 6% to 7% seen once, with roughly 14% in the top ten. Another study also made use of these data, one on T cells expressing NK-cell markers. That work states: HCMV specificity was not established for the expanded NKG2C+ T cell clones.

The sequencing input was CD8+ T cells sorted from blood. The rearrangement joins TRBV10-3 to TRBJ1-5; D call uncertain. The receptor was isolated from a woman between 18 and 29 years old in good health. The CDR3 here is CAISEEFSRNQPQHF. The CDR3 nucleotides are TGTGCCATCAGTGAAGAGTTCTCTCGCAATCAGCCCCAGCATTTT.